This TCR beta chain comes out of a study of regulatory dendritic cells for organ transplantation. Regarding the study as a whole: Naive T cells showed high diversity, memory cells less, memory CD8+ least. The most alloreactive TCR clonotypes were found in resting memory CD8+ cells. Between individuals, the alloreactive memory CD8+ T cell pool differed considerably.

Profiled with immunoSEQ multiplex PCR; TCRdb holds only in-frame clones, not every one. The data contain tens of thousands of clones, roughly 80% of them singletons. CD4+ or CD8+ T cells were sorted as naive CD45RA+ or memory CD45RO+. Of note for this clone: Its antigen is currently unknown.

The CDR3 length is 13 residues. CDR1 and CDR2 from the germline V gene are LNHDA and SQIVND (reference sequence). V was shortened by 5 bases and J by 4 bases, with 12 bases between the two germline ends. V gene TRBV19 combines with J gene TRBJ2-7; D ambiguous. The source is a human donor in good health. The material sequenced was naive CD4+ T cells from blood. Specified subset: CD45RA+ naive T cells. The CDR3 region has the DNA TGTGCCAGTAGTTCCCCGGGTCGATACGAGCAGTACTTC. Its protein is CASSSPGRYEQYF.